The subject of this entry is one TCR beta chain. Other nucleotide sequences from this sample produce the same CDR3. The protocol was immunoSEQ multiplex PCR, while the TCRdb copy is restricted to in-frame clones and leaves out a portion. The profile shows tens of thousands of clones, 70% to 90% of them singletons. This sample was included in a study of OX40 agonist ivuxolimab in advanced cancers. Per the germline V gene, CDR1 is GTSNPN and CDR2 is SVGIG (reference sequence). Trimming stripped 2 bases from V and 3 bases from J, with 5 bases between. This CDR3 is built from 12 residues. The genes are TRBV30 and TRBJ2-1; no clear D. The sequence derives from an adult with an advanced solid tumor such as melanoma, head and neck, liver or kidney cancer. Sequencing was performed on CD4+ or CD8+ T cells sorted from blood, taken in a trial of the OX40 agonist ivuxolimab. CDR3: CAWSPSYNEQFF. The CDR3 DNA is TGTGCCTGGAGTCCCAGCTACAATGAGCAGTTCTTC.